The rows below give T cell receptor beta chains drawn from one sample of a study of blood T cell repertoires in COVID-19. Clones were sequenced by immunoSEQ multiplex PCR, and TCRdb holds only the in-frame ones, with some missing. The profile shows about 52,000 clones, around 92% of them singletons. Sequenced material: peripheral blood. The receptors shown here come from a man older than 75 with active or convalescent COVID-19. Both conserved end residues are part of each CDR3. The D gene is left open where the match is weak.

TRBV12-5	15	-	TRBJ2-1	CASGQGDFSYNEQFF	TGTGCTAGTGGTCAGGGGGACTTCTCCTACAATGAGCAGTTCTTC
TRBV7-9	14	TRBD2	TRBJ2-1	CASSSSGRYNEQFF	TGTGCCAGCAGCTCTAGCGGGAGGTACAATGAGCAGTTCTTC
TRBV29-1	12	-	TRBJ1-1	CSVVRGSTEAFF	TGCAGCGTTGTACGAGGGTCCACTGAAGCTTTCTTT
TRBV15	15	-	TRBJ2-5	CATSRVYLETETQYF	TGTGCCACCAGCAGAGTCTACCTGGAGACAGAGACCCAGTACTTC
TRBV11-2	17	TRBD1	TRBJ1-6	CASSLDRTGQGFSPLHF	TGTGCCAGCAGCTTAGATCGGACTGGACAGGGTTTTTCACCCCTCCACTTT
TRBV7-9	15	TRBD2	TRBJ2-1	CASSSGLAGYNEQFF	TGTGCCAGCAGCTCGGGACTAGCGGGGTACAATGAGCAGTTCTTC
TRBV2	16	TRBD1	TRBJ1-2	CASSKVNPSRGDGYTF	TGTGCCAGCAGCAAAGTGAATCCGTCCAGGGGGGATGGCTACACCTTC
TRBV4-3	16	TRBD2	TRBJ2-2	CASSQDLAGKTGELFF	TGCGCCAGCAGCCAAGATCTAGCGGGGAAAACCGGGGAGCTGTTTTTT
TRBV7-2	15	TRBD2	TRBJ2-3	CASSLSGRFTDTQYF	TGTGCCAGCAGCTTAAGCGGGAGGTTCACAGATACGCAGTATTTT
TRBV5-4	16	TRBD2	TRBJ2-1	CASSRPGLAGRGEQFF	TGTGCCAGCAGCCGCCCGGGACTAGCGGGAAGGGGTGAGCAGTTCTTC